One sample yielded the 8 T cell receptor beta chains listed below, sequenced in a study of shared T cell receptors in the human thymus. TCRdb's table, derived via immunoSEQ multiplex PCR, lists solely in-frame clones and lacks some. The table lists about 610,000 clones, 88% of them singletons. The same data also contributed to another study, on human thymus T cells.

Sequenced material: thymocytes. These receptors all come from a boy under two years old with a congenital heart defect.

This clone was counted only a few times. The rearrangement uses TRBV4-3 and TRBJ1-5; D is unclear. The CDR3 totals 17 residues. The V gene lost 0 bases and the J gene lost 5 bases, with 17 bases spanning the gap. Germline V gives CDR1 LGHNA, CDR2 YSLEER. The CDR3 region is CASSQDLTTDSDQPQHF. CDR3 sequence (DNA): TGCGCCAGCAGCCAAGACCTTACGACCGACTCTGATCAGCCCCAGCATTTT.

The genes are TRBV7-9 and TRBJ2-7; TRBD1 matches at 8 bases. The CDR3 is made up of 13 amino acids. CDR1 is SEHNR, CDR2 FQNEAQ, per germline (reference sequence). Trimming removed 5 bases from V and 3 bases from J; junction bases left unmatched: 3. This chain's CDR3 is CASSRTGFYEQYF. Written as DNA, the CDR3 is TGTGCCAGCAGCCGGACAGGGTTCTACGAGCAGTACTTC.

This clone was picked up one time. The rearrangement uses TRBV7-9 and TRBJ2-5; the D gene is possibly TRBD2 (6 bases). The CDR3 consists of 13 residues. From germline, CDR1 is SEHNR and CDR2 FQNEAQ (reference sequence). V was shortened by 1 base and J by 7 bases, with 10 bases between the two germline ends. CDR3 region: CASSLGEVGTQYF. DNA of the CDR3: TGTGCCAGCAGCTTAGGGGAGGTCGGGACCCAGTACTTC.

V is TRBV4-2 and J is TRBJ1-3; possible D gene TRBD1, 6 bases. Looked up from germline, CDR1 is LGHNA and CDR2 is YNFKEQ. The germline V and J ends were trimmed by 4 bases and 1 base, with 14 bases remaining between them. This CDR3 contains 16 residues. This chain's CDR3 is CASSRRTGISGNTIYF. In DNA form, the CDR3 reads TGTGCCAGCAGCCGCCGTACAGGGATATCTGGAAACACCATATATTTT.

The chain is built from TRBV27 and TRBJ2-7, with D tentatively TRBD2 (7 bases). From germline, CDR1 is MNHEY and CDR2 SMNVEV (reference sequence). V gave up 2 bases and J gave up 4 bases, with 24 bases separating them. CDR3 length equals 18 residues. This chain's CDR3 is CASSLRGGANAGRYEQYF. The CDR3 DNA is TGTGCCAGCAGTTTAAGGGGGGGCGCCAACGCGGGAAGGTACGAGCAGTACTTC.

The gene calls are TRBV28 and TRBJ2-1, with TRBD2 identical over 11 bases. From germline, CDR1 is MDHEN and CDR2 SYDVKM. V gave up 5 bases and J gave up 7 bases; unmatched junction bases: 10. CDR3 size: 16 residues. The CDR3 sequence is CASSRITSGRRNEQFF. CDR3 DNA sequence: TGTGCCAGCAGTCGTATTACTAGCGGGAGACGGAATGAGCAGTTCTTC.

This clone was seen more than once but under ten times. The rearrangement links TRBV5-5 to TRBJ1-4, with 7 bases lining up with TRBD1. Germline loops: CDR1 SGHKS, CDR2 YYEKEE (reference sequence). Unmatched junction bases numbered 16, after V lost 4 bases and J lost 7 bases. CDR3 size: 17 residues. The CDR3 DNA sequence: TGTGCCAGCAGCCCCCGACAGGGAGGTATCTCCGGTGAAAAACTGTTTTTT. It is translated as CASSPRQGGISGEKLFF.

The chain couples TRBV16 to TRBJ2-3; D remains ambiguous. Trimming left V 2 bases short and J 5 bases short, with 14 bases between. From germline, CDR1 is KGHSY and CDR2 FQNENV. This CDR3 spans 15 amino acids. The CDR3 bases are TGTGCCAGCAGCCAAGTCCTTCAGACTCAAGATACGCAGTATTTT. The encoded protein is CASSQVLQTQDTQYF.